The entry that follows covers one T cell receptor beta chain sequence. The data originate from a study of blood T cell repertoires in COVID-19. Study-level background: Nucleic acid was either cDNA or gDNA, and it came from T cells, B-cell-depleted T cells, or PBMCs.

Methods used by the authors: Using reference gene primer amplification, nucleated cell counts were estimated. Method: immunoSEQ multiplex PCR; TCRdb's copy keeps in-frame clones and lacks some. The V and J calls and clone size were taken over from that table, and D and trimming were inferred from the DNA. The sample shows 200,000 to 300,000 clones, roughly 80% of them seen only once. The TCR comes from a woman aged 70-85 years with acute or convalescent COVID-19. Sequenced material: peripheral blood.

The CDR3 loop reads CAISSPTGISEQYF. CDR3 sequence (DNA): TGTGCCATCAGCTCCCCGACAGGGATCAGCGAGCAGTACTTC. The J gene is TRBJ2-7, the V gene TRBV10-3; 7 bases are a match to TRBD1. This CDR3 spans 14 amino acids. The ends lost 6 bases at V and 6 bases at J; junction bases unmatched: 11. Germline-derived CDR1 and CDR2 are ENHRY and SYGVKD.